This paragraph reports one TCR beta chain. The J segment lost 3 bases and the V segment lost 10 bases, leaving 8 bases of the junction unmatched. Germline V gene data show CDR1 as LNHDA and CDR2 as SQIVND (reference sequence). The CDR3 extends over 14 amino acids. Hyperthyroidism had been newly diagnosed in patients aged 18 to 65, and its duration was under 2 months. The data are from a study of T cells in Graves' hyperthyroidism and ophthalmopathy. Template material for amplifying TCR beta CDR3 regions consisted of RNA transcripts. Primed by the HTBI set, a first-round RT-PCR was run on the TCR CDR3. MiXCR, applied by TCRdb to the multiplex PCR reads, yields one record per CDR3 protein. The repertoire has around 580,000 distinct CDR3 sequences, 15% to 20% of them found once; the top ten carry 15% to 20%.

This sequence was found in a woman between 18 and 29 years old with Graves' hyperthyroidism. The chain is built from TRBV19 and TRBJ2-1; 8 bases map to TRBD1. The specimen was blood. CDR3 sequence: CATSSGGGYNEQFF. Written as DNA, the CDR3 is TGTGCCACCAGCTCAGGGGGCGGCTACAATGAGCAGTTCTTC.